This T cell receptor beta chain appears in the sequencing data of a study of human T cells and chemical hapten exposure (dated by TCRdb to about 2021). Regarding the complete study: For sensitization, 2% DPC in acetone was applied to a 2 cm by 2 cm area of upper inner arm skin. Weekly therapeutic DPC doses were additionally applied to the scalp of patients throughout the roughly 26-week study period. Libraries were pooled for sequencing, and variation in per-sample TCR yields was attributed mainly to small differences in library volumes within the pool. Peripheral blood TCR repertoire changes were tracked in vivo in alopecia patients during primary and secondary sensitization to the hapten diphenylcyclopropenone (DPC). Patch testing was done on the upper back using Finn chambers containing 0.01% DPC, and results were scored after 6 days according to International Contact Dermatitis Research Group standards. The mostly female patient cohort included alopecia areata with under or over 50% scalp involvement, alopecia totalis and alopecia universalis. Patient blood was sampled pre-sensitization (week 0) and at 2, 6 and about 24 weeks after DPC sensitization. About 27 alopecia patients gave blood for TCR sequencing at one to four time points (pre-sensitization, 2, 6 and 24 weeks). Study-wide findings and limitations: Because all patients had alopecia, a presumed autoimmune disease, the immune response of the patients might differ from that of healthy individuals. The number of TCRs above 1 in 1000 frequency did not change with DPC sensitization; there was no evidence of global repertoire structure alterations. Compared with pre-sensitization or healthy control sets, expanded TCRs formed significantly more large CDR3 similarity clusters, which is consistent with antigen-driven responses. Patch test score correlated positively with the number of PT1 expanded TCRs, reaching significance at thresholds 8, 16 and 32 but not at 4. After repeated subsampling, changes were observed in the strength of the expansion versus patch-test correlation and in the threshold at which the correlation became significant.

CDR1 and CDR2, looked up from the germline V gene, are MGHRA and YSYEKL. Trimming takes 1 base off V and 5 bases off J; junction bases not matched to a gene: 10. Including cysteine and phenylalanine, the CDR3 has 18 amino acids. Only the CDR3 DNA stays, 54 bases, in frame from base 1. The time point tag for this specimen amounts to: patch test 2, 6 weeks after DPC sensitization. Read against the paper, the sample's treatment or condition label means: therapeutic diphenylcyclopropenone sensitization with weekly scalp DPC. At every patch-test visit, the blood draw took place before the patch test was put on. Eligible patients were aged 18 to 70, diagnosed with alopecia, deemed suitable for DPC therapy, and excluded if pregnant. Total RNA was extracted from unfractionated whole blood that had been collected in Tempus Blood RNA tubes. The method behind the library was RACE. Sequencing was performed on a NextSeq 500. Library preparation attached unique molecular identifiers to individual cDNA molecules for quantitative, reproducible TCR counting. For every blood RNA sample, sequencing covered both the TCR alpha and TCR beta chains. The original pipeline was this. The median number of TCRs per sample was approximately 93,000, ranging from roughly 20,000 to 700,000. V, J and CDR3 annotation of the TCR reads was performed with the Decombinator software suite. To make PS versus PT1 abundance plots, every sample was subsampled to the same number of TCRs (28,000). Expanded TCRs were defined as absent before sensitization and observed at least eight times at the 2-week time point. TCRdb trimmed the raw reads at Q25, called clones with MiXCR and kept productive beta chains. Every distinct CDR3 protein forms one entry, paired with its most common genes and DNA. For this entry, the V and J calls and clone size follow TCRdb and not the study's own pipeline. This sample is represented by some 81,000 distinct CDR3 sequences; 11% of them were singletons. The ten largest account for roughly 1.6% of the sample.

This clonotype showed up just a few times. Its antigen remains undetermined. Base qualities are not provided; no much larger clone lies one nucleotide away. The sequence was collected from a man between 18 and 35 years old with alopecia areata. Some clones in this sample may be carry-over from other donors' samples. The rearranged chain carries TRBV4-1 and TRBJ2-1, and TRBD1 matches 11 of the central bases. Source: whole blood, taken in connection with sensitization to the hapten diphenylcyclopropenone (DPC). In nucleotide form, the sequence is TGCGCCAGCAGCCAAGTAGGTAACGGGGACAGGGGGGACAATGAGCAGTTCTTC. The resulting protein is CASSQVGNGDRGDNEQFF.